This entry lists 5 T cell receptor beta chains sequenced from one sample in a study of cytomegalovirus exposure and HLA in healthy donors. Assay used: immunoSEQ multiplex PCR; TCRdb lists only in-frame clones, some missing. The sample yields 95,000 to 150,000 clones, 75% to 90% seen once. The sample was PBMCs. The receptors were sampled from a woman aged 18 to 35 in good health and CMV-seronegative.

The V and J genes are TRBV6-1 and TRBJ2-7, with a possible D match to TRBD1 (6 bases). The germline V gene encodes CDR1 MNHNS and CDR2 SASEGT. This CDR3 has 17 amino acids. Between the trimmed V and J ends, which lost 0 bases and 1 base, there was a span of 16 bases. In DNA form, the CDR3 reads TGTGCCAGCAGTGAAGCAATCAGGGGCAGGCGGTCCTACGAGCAGTACGTC. It encodes CASSEAIRGRRSYEQYV.

This sequence joins TRBV4-3 and TRBJ1-5; D is uncertain. V shed 0 bases and J shed 5 bases, with 14 bases lying between them. Germline CDR1 reads LGHNA; CDR2 reads YSLEER. The CDR3 sequence is 16 residues long. CDR3 sequence reads: CASSQDWRRSDQPQHF. The CDR3 DNA sequence: TGCGCCAGCAGCCAAGATTGGCGGAGGTCGGATCAGCCCCAGCATTTT.

In DNA form, the CDR3 reads TGTGCCAGCAGTGACTGGGGAGTGGGTCAGCCCCAGCATTTT. Translating it yields CASSDWGVGQPQHF. The rearrangement links TRBV2 to TRBJ1-5, with D unclear. CDR3 length equals 14 residues. Trimming shortened V by 3 bases and J by 6 bases, and 12 bases separated the two germline ends. CDR1 is SNHLY and CDR2 is FYNNEI in the germline V gene.

The chain carries TRBV7-9 and TRBJ1-1; no firm D call. The ends were cut back, 5 bases at V and 8 bases at J, with 9 bases in the middle. Germline CDR1 is SEHNR and CDR2 is FQNEAQ (reference sequence). The length of the CDR3 is 11 residues. The CDR3 sequence is CASSPLREAFF. The CDR3 DNA follows: TGTGCCAGCAGCCCCCTTAGAGAAGCTTTCTTT.

The V gene is TRBV4-2, the J gene TRBJ2-1, with D perhaps TRBD2 (5 bases). Per germline, CDR1 LGHNA and CDR2 YNFKEQ. V lost 3 bases and J 7 bases, leaving 16 bases between the germline ends. This CDR3 has 15 amino acids. The CDR3: CASSQRLGGLNEQFF. CDR3 sequence (DNA): TGTGCCAGCAGCCAGAGACTCGGAGGCTTAAATGAGCAGTTCTTC.